This entry lists 19 T cell receptor beta chains sequenced from one sample in a study of cytomegalovirus exposure and HLA in healthy donors (dated by TCRdb to 2017 to 2019). The library was prepared using the immunoSEQ multiplex PCR assay. A mixture of 60 forward primers for TCR Vbeta segments and 13 reverse primers for TCR Jbeta segments was used in the multiplex PCR. Held by TCRdb, this immuneACCESS table contains in-frame sequences only and omits some clones. Under half of the omission traces to an unresolved V gene where checked; the cause of the rest is unknown. In all, the sample holds some 150,000 clones, and around 60% of those were seen once. The leading ten clones occupy roughly 7% of the sample. Specimen: PBMCs. The source is an older woman in good health and CMV-seropositive.

J is TRBJ1-4 and V is TRBV7-2; D is undetermined. There are 12 residues in the CDR3. CDR1 SGHTA and CDR2 FQGNSA come from the germline V gene. Trimming cost V 3 bases and J 4 bases, with 3 bases left between them. This CDR3 is CASSFSNEKLFF. The CDR3 DNA is TGTGCCAGCAGCTTTAGTAATGAAAAACTGTTTTTT.

The gene calls are TRBV30 and TRBJ2-3, with D perhaps matching TRBD1 (6 bases). Germline CDR1 is GTSNPN and CDR2 is SVGIG (reference sequence). V lost 4 bases and J lost 3, with 14 bases in between. The CDR3 is made up of 14 amino acids. The chain's CDR3 is CAWKRTVTTDTQYF. The DNA of the CDR3 is TGTGCCTGGAAACGGACAGTAACAACAGATACGCAGTATTTT.

This chain joins TRBV15 and TRBJ1-6; 7 positions agree with TRBD1. The V and J ends lost 5 bases and 12 bases, in that order; junction bases with no gene match: 7. Germline V lookup: CDR1 LNHNV, CDR2 YYDKDF (reference sequence). This CDR3 comprises 13 residues. The CDR3 is CATSFDREEPLHF. The CDR3 DNA sequence: TGTGCCACCAGCTTCGACAGGGAGGAACCCCTCCACTTT.

The gene calls are TRBV5-4 and TRBJ2-7, with TRBD2 matching over 12 bases. The CDR3 sequence is 16 residues long. V was pared by 4 bases and J by 4 bases, with 9 bases of the junction left unmatched. Germline V gene lookup returns CDR1 SGHNT and CDR2 YYREEE (reference sequence). The CDR3 is CASSPATSGSRYEQYF. CDR3 nucleotide sequence: TGTGCCAGCAGCCCGGCGACTAGCGGGAGTAGGTACGAGCAGTACTTC. Complete variable domain (other parts from reference TRBV5-4 and TRBJ2-7): ETGVTQSPTHLIKTRGQQVTLRCSSQSGHNTVSWYQQALGQGPQFIFQYYREEENGRGNFPPRFSGLQFPNYSSELNVNALELDDSALYLCASSPATSGSRYEQYFGPGTRLTVT.

This chain links TRBV9 with TRBJ2-3, with 8 nucleotides matching TRBD2. CDR3 length: 16 residues. Germline values: CDR1 SGDLS, CDR2 YYNGEE. Trimming took 2 bases from V and 10 from J; bases not matched to a gene: 15. The CDR3 loop is CASSVSGIAGTAPQYF. The CDR3 nucleotides read TGTGCCAGCAGCGTTAGCGGGATAGCTGGCACAGCCCCGCAGTATTTT.

The rearrangement joins TRBV25-1 to TRBJ2-1, with 10 bases identical to TRBD2. CDR1 and CDR2 from the germline V gene are MGHDK and SYGVNS. There are 14 residues in the CDR3. With V trimmed by 3 bases and J by 6 bases, 2 bases remained unmatched. The CDR3 spells CASSDERGGNEQFF. For the CDR3, the DNA is TGTGCCAGCAGTGATGAGCGGGGGGGCAATGAGCAGTTCTTC.

The chain carries TRBV27 and TRBJ2-5; possibly TRBD2 for D (5 bases). The CDR3 is 15 residues long. CDR1 and CDR2 from the germline V gene are MNHEY and SMNVEV (reference sequence). The V end was cut by 3 bases, the J end by 7 bases, with 18 bases between. The CDR3 region is CASSFGQEVGGTQYF. DNA for the CDR3: TGTGCCAGCAGTTTCGGGCAGGAGGTTGGCGGGACCCAGTACTTC.

This clone was detected a few times. V usage is TRBV11-2 and J usage is TRBJ1-2; TRBD1 is a possible D gene (5 bases). This CDR3 has 14 residues. Trimming removed 3 bases at V and 4 bases at J, with 12 bases between. Germline V CDR1 and CDR2: SGHAT, FQNNGV. The CDR3 region has the DNA TGTGCCAGCAGCTTCCCAGGGATCGGCTATGGCTACACCTTC. This encodes CASSFPGIGYGYTF.

The rearrangement uses TRBV5-1 and TRBJ2-7, with TRBD2 matching over 7 bases. The length of the CDR3 is 14 residues. V gave up 3 bases and J gave up 2 bases; unmatched junction bases: 5. The germline V gene encodes CDR1 SGHRS and CDR2 YFSETQ. The CDR3 region has the DNA TGCGCCAGCAGCTCCCTCGGACTAGCCTACGAGCAGTACTTC. Residues: CASSSLGLAYEQYF.

Remarks on this clone: Other DNA sequences from this sample encode an identical CDR3 as well. The chain employs TRBV5-1 and TRBJ1-1; D perhaps matches TRBD1 (6 bases). This CDR3 region has 14 residues. Per germline, CDR1 SGHRS and CDR2 YFSETQ. V was trimmed by 2 bases and J by 0 bases, leaving 8 bases between them. The CDR3 bases are TGCGCCAGCAGCTTCGGACAGATGAACACTGAAGCTTTCTTT. Protein sequence: CASSFGQMNTEAFF.

The chain uses TRBV27 and TRBJ2-5; D possibly corresponds to TRBD2 (6 bases). This CDR3 has 14 residues. Per the germline V gene, CDR1 is MNHEY and CDR2 is SMNVEV (reference sequence). The V and J ends lost 8 bases and 2 bases respectively, with 15 bases between them. The CDR3 region has the DNA TGTGCCAGCGGTTCGGAGGGTAGGCAAGAGACCCAGTACTTC. It encodes CASGSEGRQETQYF.

The gene calls are TRBV6-5 and TRBJ2-6; D is perhaps TRBD2 (5 bases). V lost 6 bases and J lost 5, with 14 bases in between. The CDR3 runs to 15 residues. The germline CDR1 and CDR2 sequences are MNHEY and SVGAGI. The CDR3 DNA reads TGTGCCAGCAGCCCCCAGCGGATTAGGGCCAACGTCCTGACTTTC. Its translation: CASSPQRIRANVLTF.

This chain connects TRBV28 to TRBJ1-5, with TRBD1 matching over 8 bases. The CDR3 runs to 16 residues. In germline, CDR1 is MDHEN, CDR2 SYDVKM. V dropped 3 bases and J dropped 7; count of bases not matched to a gene: 11. In nucleotides, the CDR3 is TGTGCCAGCAGTTTCACCACAGGACAGGGATGGCAGCCCCAGCATTTT. Its translation: CASSFTTGQGWQPQHF.

J is TRBJ2-5 and V is TRBV7-8; TRBD2 is a possible D gene (6 bases). The CDR3 contains 17 residues. The germline V gene has CDR1 SGHVS and CDR2 FQNEAQ. V was trimmed by 1 base and J by 4 bases, leaving 19 bases between them. Written as DNA, the CDR3 is TGTGCCAGCAGCTTAGGTGTCGCTAGCGCCCTCCGAGAGACCCAGTACTTC. Its protein product is CASSLGVASALRETQYF.

In this sample, this clone turned up a few times. The V gene is TRBV10-3, the J gene TRBJ2-4, with D uncertain. Germline loops: CDR1 ENHRY, CDR2 SYGVKD. This CDR3 is built from 10 residues. V was clipped by 2 bases and J by 16 bases, with 9 bases between them. Written as DNA, the CDR3 is TGTGCCATCAGTGAGGAGTCCCCCTACTTC. Translating it yields CAISEESPYF.

The V and J genes are TRBV7-2 and TRBJ2-1; the D is unclear. This CDR3 has 14 amino acids. Trimming pared 1 base from V and 4 bases from J, leaving 8 bases between. Looked up from germline, CDR1 is SGHTA and CDR2 is FQGNSA. The CDR3: CASSLVAAYNEQFF. In DNA, the CDR3 is TGTGCCAGCAGCTTAGTGGCGGCTTACAATGAGCAGTTCTTC.

The chain employs TRBV4-1 and TRBJ2-7; 9 bases line up with TRBD2. Germline V gene data show CDR1 as MGHRA and CDR2 as YSYEKL. This CDR3 has 14 amino acids. The ends lost 4 bases at V and 4 bases at J; junction bases unmatched: 5. Written as DNA, the CDR3 is TGCGCCAGCAGCCTTGGGACTAGCAAATACGAGCAGTACTTC. Its protein is CASSLGTSKYEQYF.

Only a few counts were recorded for this clone. In nucleotides, the CDR3 is TGTGCCAGCAGCCGTAATGAGCAGTTCTTC. This sequence encodes CASSRNEQFF. The rearrangement uses TRBV28 and TRBJ2-1; D not resolved. Looked up from germline, CDR1 is MDHEN and CDR2 is SYDVKM. Trimming cost V 6 bases and J 7 bases, with 4 bases left between them. The CDR3 covers 10 residues.

The rearrangement joins TRBV18 to TRBJ1-5; D may be TRBD1 (6 bases). The CDR3 extends over 14 amino acids. The V end lost 8 bases, the J end lost 0 bases, and 11 bases lay between the germline ends. Germline V gene data show CDR1 as KGHSH and CDR2 as LQKENI. The CDR3 loop is CASTADSSNQPQHF. CDR3 in DNA: TGTGCCAGCACGGCGGACAGTAGCAATCAGCCCCAGCATTTT.